This T cell receptor (beta chain) was identified in a study of blood T cell repertoires in COVID-19. In germline, CDR1 is SGHRS, CDR2 YFSETQ. The junction had 4 bases not matched to a gene; V was cut back by 0 bases and J by 5 bases. This CDR3 has 14 amino acids. This clone showed up just once. The repertoire was sequenced with immunoSEQ multiplex PCR; TCRdb's copy has only in-frame clones and lacks some. This table holds hundreds of thousands of clones, under 90% found once. This receptor was identified in a young man who had recovered from COVID-19. The sample taken for sequencing was PBMCs or T cells enriched from blood (not recorded which). V usage is TRBV5-1 and J usage is TRBJ2-5; TRBD1 matches at 7 bases. The CDR3 region has the DNA TGCGCCAGCAGCTTGGACAGGGGTCTTGAGACCCAGTACTTC. Translated: CASSLDRGLETQYF.